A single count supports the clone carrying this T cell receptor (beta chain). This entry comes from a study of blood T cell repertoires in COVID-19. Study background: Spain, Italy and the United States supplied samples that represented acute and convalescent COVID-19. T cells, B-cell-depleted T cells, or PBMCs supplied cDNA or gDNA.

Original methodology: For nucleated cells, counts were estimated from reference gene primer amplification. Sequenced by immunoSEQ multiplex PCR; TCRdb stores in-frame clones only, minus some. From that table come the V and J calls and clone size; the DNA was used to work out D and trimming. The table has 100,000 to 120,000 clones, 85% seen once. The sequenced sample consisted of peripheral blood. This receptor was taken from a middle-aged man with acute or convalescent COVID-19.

The CDR3 sequence is CASSRGGAGTQYF. CDR3 bases: TGTGCCAGCAGCCGAGGGGGGGCAGGGACCCAGTACTTC. The gene calls are TRBV9 and TRBJ2-5, with D possibly matching TRBD2 (7 bases). Germline V CDR1 and CDR2: SGDLS, YYNGEE. V was pared by 4 bases and J by 7 bases, with 14 bases between. The CDR3 is made up of 13 amino acids.